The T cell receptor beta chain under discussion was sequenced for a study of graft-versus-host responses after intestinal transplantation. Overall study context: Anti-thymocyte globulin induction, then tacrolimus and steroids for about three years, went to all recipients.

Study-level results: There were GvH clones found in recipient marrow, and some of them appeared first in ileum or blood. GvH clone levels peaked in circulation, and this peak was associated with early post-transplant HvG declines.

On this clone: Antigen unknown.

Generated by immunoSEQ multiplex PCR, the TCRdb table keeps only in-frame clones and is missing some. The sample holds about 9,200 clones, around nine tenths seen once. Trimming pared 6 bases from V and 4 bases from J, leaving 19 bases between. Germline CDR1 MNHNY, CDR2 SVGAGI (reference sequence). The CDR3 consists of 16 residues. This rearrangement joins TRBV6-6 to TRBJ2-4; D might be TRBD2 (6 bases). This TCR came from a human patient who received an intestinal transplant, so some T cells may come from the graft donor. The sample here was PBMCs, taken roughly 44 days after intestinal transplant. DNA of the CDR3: TGTGCCAGCAGCGCGACCATGACCGGGAGAAAAAACATTCAGTACTTC. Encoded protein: CASSATMTGRKNIQYF.